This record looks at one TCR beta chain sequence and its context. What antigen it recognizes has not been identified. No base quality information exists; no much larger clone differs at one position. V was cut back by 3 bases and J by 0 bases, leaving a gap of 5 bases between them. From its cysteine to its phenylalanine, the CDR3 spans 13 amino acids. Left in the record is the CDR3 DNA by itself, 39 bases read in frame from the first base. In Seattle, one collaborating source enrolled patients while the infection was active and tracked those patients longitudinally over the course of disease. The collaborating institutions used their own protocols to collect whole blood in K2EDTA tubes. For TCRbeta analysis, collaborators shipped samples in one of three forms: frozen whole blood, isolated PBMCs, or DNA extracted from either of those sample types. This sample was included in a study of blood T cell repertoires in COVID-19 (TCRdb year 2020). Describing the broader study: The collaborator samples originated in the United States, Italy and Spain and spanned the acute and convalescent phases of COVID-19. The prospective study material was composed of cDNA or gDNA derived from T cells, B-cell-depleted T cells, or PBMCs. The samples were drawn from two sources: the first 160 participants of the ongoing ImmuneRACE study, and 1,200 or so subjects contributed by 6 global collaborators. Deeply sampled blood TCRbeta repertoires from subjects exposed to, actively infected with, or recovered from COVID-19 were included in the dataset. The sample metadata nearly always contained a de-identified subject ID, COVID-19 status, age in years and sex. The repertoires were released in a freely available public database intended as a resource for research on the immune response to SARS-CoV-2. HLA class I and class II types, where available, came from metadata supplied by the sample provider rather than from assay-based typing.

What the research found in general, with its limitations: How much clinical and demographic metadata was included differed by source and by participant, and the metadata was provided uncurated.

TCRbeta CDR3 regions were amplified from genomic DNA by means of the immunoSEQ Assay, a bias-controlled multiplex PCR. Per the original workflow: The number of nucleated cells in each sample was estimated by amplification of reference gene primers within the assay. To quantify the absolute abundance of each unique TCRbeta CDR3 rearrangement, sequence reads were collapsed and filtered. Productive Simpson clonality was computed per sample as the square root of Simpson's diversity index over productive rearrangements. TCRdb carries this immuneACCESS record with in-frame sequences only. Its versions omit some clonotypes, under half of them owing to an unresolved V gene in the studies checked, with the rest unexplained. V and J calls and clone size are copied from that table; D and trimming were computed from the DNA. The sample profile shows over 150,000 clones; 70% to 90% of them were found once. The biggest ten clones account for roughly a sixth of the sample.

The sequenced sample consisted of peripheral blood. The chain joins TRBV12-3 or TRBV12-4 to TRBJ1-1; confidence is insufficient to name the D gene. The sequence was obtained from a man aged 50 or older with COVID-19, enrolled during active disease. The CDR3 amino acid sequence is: CASSFSVNTEAFF. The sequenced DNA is TGTGCCAGCAGTTTCTCAGTGAACACTGAAGCTTTCTTT.